This is a list of T cell receptor beta chains from one sample in a study of blood T cell repertoires in COVID-19. Clones were read by immunoSEQ multiplex PCR, and TCRdb kept only the in-frame ones, dropping some. The sample carries about 150,000 clones, roughly 84% recorded once. The sequenced material came from peripheral blood. Every receptor here comes from a woman older than 75 with active or convalescent COVID-19. Each CDR3 is given with its conserved first and last residue. The D gene is left open where the match is weak. The size of a clone is reported for some rows only, either as once, few or many, or as a class for expanded clones.

clone size: -
J gene: TRBJ2-7
V gene: TRBV9
D gene: -
CDR3 DNA: TGTGCCAGCAGCTTACGACTAGATGGCGAGCAGTACTTC
CDR3 protein: CASSLRLDGEQYF

clone size: once
J gene: TRBJ2-3
V gene: TRBV5-6
D gene: TRBD1
CDR3 DNA: TGTGCCAGCAGCTTGTGGAGGGACAGGGTAGATACGCAGTATTTT
CDR3 protein: CASSLWRDRVDTQYF

clone size: once
J gene: TRBJ2-3
V gene: TRBV7-3
D gene: -
CDR3 DNA: TGTGCCAGTAGCCGGAACGCGGGATTTACAGATACGCAGTATTTT
CDR3 protein: CASSRNAGFTDTQYF

clone size: once
J gene: TRBJ2-7
V gene: TRBV5-1
D gene: TRBD1
CDR3 DNA: TGCGCCAGCAAATTGCGGACAGGGGGCTCCTACGAGCAGTACTTC
CDR3 protein: CASKLRTGGSYEQYF

clone size: -
J gene: TRBJ1-2
V gene: TRBV6-4
D gene: -
CDR3 DNA: TGTGCCAGCAGTGACTCGTGGATAGGCAGACTCAACTATGGCTACACCTTC
CDR3 protein: CASSDSWIGRLNYGYTF

clone size: once
J gene: TRBJ2-2
V gene: TRBV7-9
D gene: -
CDR3 DNA: TGTGCCAGCAGCTTGGCAGGAAACACCGGGGAGCTGTTTTTT
CDR3 protein: CASSLAGNTGELFF

clone size: -
J gene: TRBJ2-1
V gene: TRBV5-1
D gene: -
CDR3 DNA: TGCGCCAGCAGCTTGGGAGGGGCGCGGGGCAATGAGCAGTTCTTC
CDR3 protein: CASSLGGARGNEQFF

clone size: -
J gene: TRBJ1-2
V gene: TRBV10-3
D gene: -
CDR3 DNA: TGTGCCATCAGTGAGACGGAGTATAACTATGGCTACACCTTC
CDR3 protein: CAISETEYNYGYTF

clone size: -
J gene: TRBJ1-6
V gene: TRBV5-1
D gene: TRBD1
CDR3 DNA: TGCGCCAGCAGCTTGGCGGTCGGCAGGGGGAATTCACCCCTCCACTTT
CDR3 protein: CASSLAVGRGNSPLHF

clone size: -
J gene: TRBJ1-2
V gene: TRBV2
D gene: -
CDR3 DNA: TGTGCCAGCACCGCGATTATCGACTATGGCTACACCTTC
CDR3 protein: CASTAIIDYGYTF

clone size: few
J gene: TRBJ2-1
V gene: TRBV2
D gene: -
CDR3 DNA: TGTGCCAGCAGTGCCCCTGAAACGGTTTCTAAGCAGTTCTTC
CDR3 protein: CASSAPETVSKQFF

clone size: -
J gene: TRBJ1-5
V gene: TRBV6-4
D gene: TRBD1
CDR3 DNA: TGTGCCAGCAGCACCACAGGGGGCGATCAGCCCCAGCATTTT
CDR3 protein: CASSTTGGDQPQHF

clone size: once
J gene: TRBJ2-1
V gene: TRBV11-2
D gene: -
CDR3 DNA: TGTGCCAGCAGCTTAGGTGGTCTCGGTGAGCAGTTCTTC
CDR3 protein: CASSLGGLGEQFF

clone size: few
J gene: TRBJ1-1
V gene: TRBV5-1
D gene: -
CDR3 DNA: TGCGCCAGCAGCGCTCCTTCAGGGTTTCCTGAAGCTTTCTTT
CDR3 protein: CASSAPSGFPEAFF

clone size: -
J gene: TRBJ2-5
V gene: TRBV5-5
D gene: TRBD1
CDR3 DNA: TGTGCCAGCAGCCATCTTGGACAGGGGGACCGGGAGACCCAGTACTTC
CDR3 protein: CASSHLGQGDRETQYF

clone size: -
J gene: TRBJ1-6
V gene: TRBV3-1/TRBV3-2
D gene: -
CDR3 DNA: TGTGCCAGCAGCCAAGCTCAGGGAACAAATTCACCCCTCCACTTT
CDR3 protein: CASSQAQGTNSPLHF

clone size: few
J gene: TRBJ1-2
V gene: TRBV5-1
D gene: -
CDR3 DNA: TGCGCCAGCAGCTTGGACAGGGCGCACTATGGCTACACCTTC
CDR3 protein: CASSLDRAHYGYTF

clone size: -
J gene: TRBJ2-4
V gene: TRBV27
D gene: -
CDR3 DNA: TGTGCCAGCAGCCCGACTAGTGAGAACATTCAGTACTTC
CDR3 protein: CASSPTSENIQYF

clone size: -
J gene: TRBJ2-1
V gene: TRBV3-1/TRBV3-2
D gene: TRBD1
CDR3 DNA: TGTGCCAGCAGCCACGAAACGGGGACAGGGATCTACAATGAGCAGTTCTTC
CDR3 protein: CASSHETGTGIYNEQFF

clone size: -
J gene: TRBJ2-1
V gene: TRBV18
D gene: TRBD2
CDR3 DNA: TGTGCCAGCTCACCACCGCGGGGGAGTGCCTACAATGAGCAGTTCTTC
CDR3 protein: CASSPPRGSAYNEQFF

clone size: few
J gene: TRBJ1-2
V gene: TRBV9
D gene: TRBD1
CDR3 DNA: TGTGCCAGCAGAGGAAGGGGGCTAGCTAACTATGGCTACACCTTC
CDR3 protein: CASRGRGLANYGYTF

clone size: -
J gene: TRBJ2-1
V gene: TRBV3-1/TRBV3-2
D gene: TRBD2
CDR3 DNA: TGTGCCAGCAGCCAAGAACTAGCGGGAGGGCCCTCCTACAATGAGCAGTTCTTC
CDR3 protein: CASSQELAGGPSYNEQFF

clone size: -
J gene: TRBJ1-6
V gene: TRBV7-3
D gene: TRBD1
CDR3 DNA: TGTGCCAGCAGCTTACAGCCTGGGACAGATAATTCACCCCTCCACTTT
CDR3 protein: CASSLQPGTDNSPLHF

clone size: few
J gene: TRBJ1-3
V gene: TRBV5-1
D gene: -
CDR3 DNA: TGCGCCAGCAGCTTGGACGGGGTTGGAAACACCATATATTTT
CDR3 protein: CASSLDGVGNTIYF

clone size: -
J gene: TRBJ1-1
V gene: TRBV5-1
D gene: -
CDR3 DNA: TGCGCCAGCAGCTTGATCGGGGTTGGGACTGAAGCTTTCTTT
CDR3 protein: CASSLIGVGTEAFF

clone size: -
J gene: TRBJ1-1
V gene: TRBV25-1
D gene: -
CDR3 DNA: TGTGCCAGCAGTGAGAGCCAGGGAGGCACTGAAGCTTTCTTT
CDR3 protein: CASSESQGGTEAFF

clone size: -
J gene: TRBJ2-1
V gene: TRBV5-1
D gene: -
CDR3 DNA: TGCGCCAGCAGCTCAGACACAACCTACAATGAGCAGTTCTTC
CDR3 protein: CASSSDTTYNEQFF

clone size: -
J gene: TRBJ2-1
V gene: TRBV18
D gene: TRBD2
CDR3 DNA: TGTGCCAGCTCCCTTAATGCGGGAGATCCCAATGAGCAGTTCTTC
CDR3 protein: CASSLNAGDPNEQFF

clone size: -
J gene: TRBJ2-5
V gene: TRBV30
D gene: -
CDR3 DNA: TGTGCCTGGAGCCGACTAGAACAAGAGACCCAGTACTTC
CDR3 protein: CAWSRLEQETQYF

clone size: -
J gene: TRBJ1-2
V gene: TRBV5-1
D gene: -
CDR3 DNA: TGCGCCAGCAGCCAGAAAGGAGACGAAGATGGCTACACCTTC
CDR3 protein: CASSQKGDEDGYTF

clone size: -
J gene: TRBJ2-3
V gene: TRBV6-4
D gene: TRBD2
CDR3 DNA: TGTGCCAGCAGTCCCTGGTCTAGCGGGAGCGCAGATACGCAGTATTTT
CDR3 protein: CASSPWSSGSADTQYF

clone size: -
J gene: TRBJ2-7
V gene: TRBV10-3
D gene: TRBD1
CDR3 DNA: TGTGCCATCAGTGGCGGACAGGGAGAGCAGTACTTC
CDR3 protein: CAISGGQGEQYF